The next 15 T cell receptor beta chains were all read from a single sample in a study of identical twins. Via MiXCR, TCRdb re-called the 5' RACE reads, giving one row per CDR3 protein. The sample has 400,000 to 650,000 distinct CDR3 sequences; approximately 22% are singletons. The data also belong to a second study, concerning T cells expressing NK-cell markers.

Sequencing input: CD4+ T cells sorted from blood. Every receptor here comes from a young woman in good health.

This chain connects TRBV20-1 to TRBJ2-2; 7 bases line up with TRBD2. This CDR3 has 14 amino acids. Trimming at V came to 6 bases and at J to 4 bases, leaving 8 bases not matched to a gene. CDR1 is DFQATT and CDR2 is SNEGSKA in the germline V gene (reference sequence). CDR3 amino acids: CSAPTSSGTGELFF. The DNA of the CDR3 is TGCAGTGCGCCGACTAGCAGCGGCACCGGGGAGCTGTTTTTT.

In DNA, the CDR3 is TGTGCCAGCAGTTCGGCGACATCTTACGAGCAGTACTTC. Its translation: CASSSATSYEQYF. The rearrangement links TRBV27 to TRBJ2-7; no definite D call. The V end was cut by 4 bases, the J end by 4 bases, with 11 bases between. This CDR3 has 13 residues. Germline CDR1 reads MNHEY; CDR2 reads SMNVEV (reference sequence).

As to this clonotype: A clone one base away is much larger, so this may be a read error. This chain links TRBV5-1 with TRBJ2-1, with TRBD2 matching 7 bases. CDR1 is SGHRS and CDR2 is YFSETQ in the germline V gene. V shed 1 base and J 4 bases; nucleotides not matched to a gene: 14. The CDR3 has 18 amino acids. In DNA form, the CDR3 reads TGCGCCAGCAGCTTGAGTGGGAGGTCACTAGCGTGGTACAATGAGCAGTTCTTC. It encodes CASSLSGRSLAWYNEQFF.

This clonotype was detected a few times. The genes are TRBV12-3 or TRBV12-4 and TRBJ2-1; 11 positions agree with TRBD2. The CDR3 loop spans 15 amino acids. V shed 8 bases, J shed 4 bases, and the junction held 7 bases outside the gene matches. The CDR3 loop reads CASEIGTSGYNEQFF. The CDR3 bases are TGTGCCAGCGAAATAGGGACTAGCGGTTACAATGAGCAGTTCTTC.

The chain links TRBV20-1 to TRBJ2-3; tentatively, D is TRBD2 (5 bases). The CDR3 is 13 residues long. Germline CDR1 is DFQATT and CDR2 is SNEGSKA (reference sequence). Trimming cost V 3 bases and J 2 bases, with 9 bases left between them. CDR3 DNA sequence: TGCAGTGCTAGCGGGGAGCTCACAGATACGCAGTATTTT. Translation: CSASGELTDTQYF.

This chain uses TRBV12-3 or TRBV12-4 with TRBJ2-2, with D possibly being TRBD1 (6 bases). V shed 2 bases and J shed 2 bases, with 12 bases lying between them. The length of the CDR3 is 16 residues. In DNA form, the CDR3 reads TGTGCCAGCAGTTTATACTGGACAGACAACACCGGGGAGCTGTTTTTT. Translating gives CASSLYWTDNTGELFF.

This chain uses TRBV29-1 with TRBJ1-2; TRBD1 agrees at 8 bases. The germline gives CDR1 SQVTM, CDR2 ANQGSEA. The CDR3 contains 16 residues. With 6 bases clipped from V and 2 bases from J, the junction kept 14 bases outside the gene matches. DNA for the CDR3: TGCAGCGTAGACCCCAGGGGGCGCGAGGAGAACTATGGCTACACCTTC. Residues: CSVDPRGREENYGYTF.

This clonotype was detected a few times. The chain couples TRBV6-1 to TRBJ1-6; D may be TRBD1 (6 bases). This CDR3 is built from 17 residues. Germline lookup yields CDR1 MNHNS and CDR2 SASEGT. Trimming left V 6 bases short and J 0 bases short, with 15 bases between. CDR3 residues: CASRADRLSSYNSPLHF. The CDR3 DNA follows: TGTGCCAGCAGGGCCGACAGGCTTAGCTCCTATAATTCACCCCTCCACTTT.

This clonotype was picked up a small number of times. This chain uses TRBV15 with TRBJ2-7, with D maybe TRBD1 (5 bases). CDR3 length: 14 amino acids. In germline, CDR1 is LNHNV, CDR2 YYDKDF (reference sequence). The germline V and J ends were trimmed by 1 base and 3 bases, with 10 bases remaining between them. The chain's CDR3 is CATSRVAGLYEQYF. CDR3 nucleotides: TGTGCCACCAGCAGAGTGGCAGGGCTCTACGAGCAGTACTTC.

This clonotype has a handful of counts. The chain employs TRBV7-2 and TRBJ2-3; D gene uncertain. Germline V gives CDR1 SGHTA, CDR2 FQGNSA. This CDR3 is 14 amino acids long. V was pared by 3 bases and J by 1 base, with 8 bases between. The CDR3 region is CASSFSIRTDTQYF. The CDR3 DNA is TGTGCCAGCAGCTTTAGTATCCGCACAGATACGCAGTATTTT.

This rearrangement joins TRBV7-3 to TRBJ2-5; perhaps TRBD2 as D (6 bases). V lost 4 bases and J 1 base, leaving 13 bases between the germline ends. The CDR3 length is 15 residues. Germline V gives CDR1 SGHTA, CDR2 FQGTGA. The CDR3 is CASSSLGGLQETQYF. CDR3 nucleotides: TGTGCCAGCAGCTCTCTGGGGGGACTCCAAGAGACCCAGTACTTC.

The chain links TRBV12-3 or TRBV12-4 to TRBJ1-2, with D unclear. The CDR3 consists of 13 residues. Trimming left V 7 bases short and J 2 bases short, with 11 bases between. The CDR3 region has the DNA TGTGCCAGCACTGGAGGATCCAACTATGGCTACACCTTC. Residues: CASTGGSNYGYTF.

This chain joins TRBV5-1 and TRBJ2-7; the D call may be TRBD1 or TRBD2 (5 bases each). Germline V lookup: CDR1 SGHRS, CDR2 YFSETQ. The CDR3 covers 15 residues. V was pared by 0 bases and J by 9 bases, with 19 bases between. The CDR3 loop is CASSLGDGISNAQYF. The CDR3 region has the DNA TGCGCCAGCAGCTTGGGGGACGGGATAAGTAACGCGCAGTACTTC. Together with reference TRBV5-1 and TRBJ2-7, the CDR3 gives the full variable domain: KAGVTQTPRYLIKTRGQQVTLSCSPISGHRSVSWYQQTPGQGLQFLFEYFSETQRNKGNFPGRFSGRQFSNSRSEMNVSTLELGDSALYLCASSLGDGISNAQYFGPGTRLTVT.

This clonotype was seen only a few times. The rearrangement uses TRBV12-3 or TRBV12-4 and TRBJ1-2; TRBD1 agrees at 8 bases. Losses at the gene ends were 4 bases for V and 3 bases for J; bases not matched to a gene: 4. CDR3 size: 14 residues. The CDR3 DNA reads as TGTGCCAGCAGTTGGACAGGGATCGACTATGGCTACACCTTC. It yields the protein CASSWTGIDYGYTF.

This clonotype has only a few counts. The rearrangement joins TRBV20-1 to TRBJ2-7, with 8 bases aligning to TRBD1. This CDR3 contains 12 residues. Trimming at V came to 5 bases and at J to 4 bases, leaving 4 bases not matched to a gene. Germline values: CDR1 DFQATT, CDR2 SNEGSKA (reference sequence). CDR3 region: CSAARGQYEQYF. In DNA form, the CDR3 reads TGCAGTGCTGCCAGGGGGCAGTACGAGCAGTACTTC.